Below, 22 T cell receptor beta chains from the same sample are listed, as sequenced in a study of memory CD4+ T cells and cytomegalovirus serostatus. The sort gate was single viable CD3+CD4+CD8-CD45RO+ cells for memory CD4+ T cells. The method was immunoSEQ multiplex PCR; TCRdb's version includes in-frame clones alone and lacks a portion of them. This sample has over 65,000 clones, with about 78% found just once. Sequencing used memory CD4+ T cells from blood. These receptors were taken from an adult in good health and CMV-seropositive.

This clone was detected only a few times. The V gene is TRBV10-3, the J gene TRBJ1-2; D is perhaps TRBD1 (5 bases). Trimming pared 11 bases from V and 5 bases from J, leaving 18 bases between. The CDR3 runs to 13 residues. Germline CDR1 ENHRY, CDR2 SYGVKD. The chain's CDR3 is CAVKGQGLYGYTF. The CDR3 nucleotides read TGTGCCGTCAAGGGCCAGGGACTTTATGGCTACACCTTC.

This chain uses TRBV5-1 with TRBJ2-5, with D perhaps being TRBD1 or TRBD2 (5 bases each). Germline V gene data show CDR1 as SGHRS and CDR2 as YFSETQ. This CDR3 is 19 amino acids long. Trimming stripped 3 bases from V and 1 base from J, with 25 bases between. The CDR3 DNA sequence: TGCGCCAGCAGCTCGAGTAGGGCGGGTTTGGGACGGCGCCAAGAGACCCAGTACTTC. Translated, it gives CASSSSRAGLGRRQETQYF.

The rearrangement links TRBV25-1 to TRBJ1-4; D possibly corresponds to TRBD1 (5 bases). The V gene's germline CDR1 is MGHDK and CDR2 SYGVNS. V was cut by 4 bases and J by 0 bases, with 15 bases left in between. CDR3 length: 17 residues. For the CDR3, the DNA is TGTGCCAGCAGTGCGCCCGGGACGCATGCAACTAATGAAAAACTGTTTTTT. The encoded protein is CASSAPGTHATNEKLFF.

This clone was counted a single time. The J gene is TRBJ2-7, the V gene TRBV27, with D hard to call. Germline CDR1 MNHEY, CDR2 SMNVEV (reference sequence). The V and J ends lost 6 bases and 5 bases respectively, with 11 bases between them. The CDR3 runs 12 residues. Written as DNA, the CDR3 is TGTGCCAGCAGCCATCCCTTTGACGAGCAGTACTTC. It codes for CASSHPFDEQYF.

The chain combines TRBV6-1 with TRBJ2-5, with no clear D. The CDR3 spans 12 residues. Deletions cut 9 bases from V and 0 bases from J, with 8 bases between. Germline V lookup: CDR1 MNHNS, CDR2 SASEGT. In DNA form, the CDR3 reads TGTGCCAGTGACCTGTACCAAGAGACCCAGTACTTC. It specifies CASDLYQETQYF.

The J gene is TRBJ2-1, the V gene TRBV5-5, with 7 positions matching TRBD1. The length of the CDR3 is 15 residues. With V trimmed by 0 bases and J by 2 bases, 2 bases remained unmatched. From germline, CDR1 is SGHKS and CDR2 YYEKEE (reference sequence). CDR3 DNA: TGTGCCAGCAGCTTGGGGGACAGCCCCTACAATGAGCAGTTCTTC. Translation gives CASSLGDSPYNEQFF.

In regard to this clone: The germline gene is not matched at one end of the junction; a read error may be the cause. This sequence joins TRBV13 and TRBJ2-3; D gene uncertain. The CDR3 has 14 amino acids. CDR1 PRHDT and CDR2 FYEKMQ come from the germline V gene (reference sequence). CDR3 residues: CASSLGVSTYTQYF. Here the CDR3 DNA reads TGTGCCAGCAGCTTAGGTGTCTCCACATATACGCAGTATTTT.

The chain employs TRBV13 and TRBJ2-3; perhaps D is TRBD1 or TRBD2 (5 bases each). CDR3 length: 13 amino acids. Germline assignment: CDR1 PRHDT and CDR2 FYEKMQ (reference sequence). V lost 2 bases and J lost 6, with 9 bases in between. CDR3 nucleotides: TGTGCCAGCAGCTTAAGGGGACGGGATACGCAGTATTTT. This sequence encodes CASSLRGRDTQYF.

The V and J genes are TRBV28 and TRBJ1-2; 8 bases agree with TRBD1. This CDR3 region has 15 residues. Germline trimming cut 4 bases from V and 4 bases from J; bases unmatched to any gene: 8. Germline CDR1 MDHEN, CDR2 SYDVKM. DNA for the CDR3: TGTGCCAGCAGTTACAAAACCGGGACAGGCTATGGCTACACCTTC. This sequence encodes CASSYKTGTGYGYTF.

The chain carries TRBV4-1 and TRBJ1-3; D might be TRBD1 (5 bases). The CDR3 spans 17 residues. CDR1 is MGHRA, CDR2 YSYEKL, per germline. The ends were cut back, 0 bases at V and 0 bases at J, with 12 bases in the middle. This CDR3 reads CASSQEGQSNSGNTIYF. In DNA form, the CDR3 reads TGCGCCAGCAGCCAAGAGGGGCAGAGTAACTCTGGAAACACCATATATTTT.

The V gene is TRBV19, the J gene TRBJ1-1; perhaps TRBD1 as D (5 bases). CDR3 size: 15 residues. The V gene lost 5 bases and the J gene lost 0 bases, with 13 bases spanning the gap. Germline V CDR1 and CDR2: LNHDA, SQIVND (reference sequence). CDR3 amino acids: CASSLGGALNTEAFF. DNA for the CDR3: TGTGCCAGTAGTCTCGGCGGGGCCTTGAACACTGAAGCTTTCTTT.

V gene TRBV7-9 combines with J gene TRBJ2-1, with D possibly TRBD1 on 6 matching bases. This CDR3 is built from 14 residues. V was clipped by 5 bases and J by 8 bases, with 16 bases between them. From germline, CDR1 is SEHNR and CDR2 FQNEAQ (reference sequence). The CDR3 sequence: CASSVLQGRDEQFF. CDR3 in DNA: TGTGCCAGCAGCGTACTACAGGGTCGGGATGAGCAGTTCTTC. The complete variable domain, with remaining parts taken from reference TRBV7-9 and TRBJ2-1, reads DTGVSQNPRHKITKRGQNVTFRCDPISEHNRLYWYRQTLGQGPEFLTYFQNEAQLEKSRLLSDRFSAERPKGSFSTLEIQRTEQGDSAMYLCASSVLQGRDEQFFGPGTRLTVL.

The genes are TRBV5-8 and TRBJ2-1; unclear D gene. This CDR3 has 11 residues. Germline V gives CDR1 SGHTS, CDR2 YDEGEE. Trimming took off 2 bases at V and 8 bases at J, with 5 bases between the two ends. The CDR3 nucleotides are TGTGCCAGCAGCTTACGGTATGAGCAGTTCTTC. This gives the protein CASSLRYEQFF.

CDR3 nucleotide sequence: TGTGCCAGCAGCTTAGTTAGCGGGGGGGGCAATGAGCAGTTCTTC. Amino acids: CASSLVSGGGNEQFF. The chain combines TRBV7-2 with TRBJ2-1; 11 bases map to TRBD2. Germline V gene data show CDR1 as SGHTA and CDR2 as FQGNSA. V shed 1 base and J 6 bases; nucleotides not matched to a gene: 2. The CDR3 has 15 amino acids.

This chain joins TRBV27 and TRBJ2-1, with TRBD2 matching over 11 bases. Losses at the gene ends were 4 bases for V and 3 bases for J; bases not matched to a gene: 8. Germline CDR1 reads MNHEY; CDR2 reads SMNVEV (reference sequence). The CDR3 has 17 residues. CDR3 in amino acids: CASSSLAGGFYYNEQFF. CDR3 sequence (DNA): TGTGCCAGCAGTTCCTTAGCGGGAGGGTTTTACTACAATGAGCAGTTCTTC.

Here the CDR3 reads CASSSTGVYYSGANVLTF. The DNA for the CDR3 is TGTGCCAGCAGCTCGACAGGGGTTTATTACTCCGGGGCCAACGTCCTGACTTTC. The rearrangement links TRBV5-6 to TRBJ2-6; 8 bases line up with TRBD1. This CDR3 spans 18 amino acids. From germline, CDR1 is SGHDT and CDR2 YYEEEE. With 3 bases clipped from V and 4 bases from J, the junction kept 12 bases outside the gene matches.

This clone appeared a single time. The chain joins TRBV18 to TRBJ1-1; D remains unclear. The V gene lost 3 bases and the J gene lost 0 bases, with 8 bases spanning the gap. The CDR3 totals 14 residues. Germline CDR1 and CDR2: KGHSH and LQKENI. CDR3 sequence reads: CASSPGIMNTEAFF. CDR3 DNA sequence: TGTGCCAGCTCACCGGGGATTATGAACACTGAAGCTTTCTTT.

The chain uses TRBV7-9 and TRBJ2-1; D is perhaps TRBD1 (5 bases). The germline CDR1 and CDR2 sequences are SEHNR and FQNEAQ (reference sequence). This CDR3 is 15 amino acids long. Trimming pared 1 base from V and 6 bases from J, leaving 13 bases between. The CDR3 is CASSLGQYRGNEQFF. As DNA, the CDR3 is TGTGCCAGCAGCTTAGGACAGTACAGAGGCAATGAGCAGTTCTTC.

This clone has a handful of counts. Here the CDR3 reads CASSPPSGGFTEAFF. The CDR3 coding sequence is TGTGCCAGCAGTCCCCCTTCGGGGGGGTTCACTGAAGCTTTCTTT. The chain couples TRBV27 to TRBJ1-1, with D possibly matching TRBD1 (5 bases). Per germline, CDR1 MNHEY and CDR2 SMNVEV (reference sequence). The germline V and J ends were trimmed by 5 bases and 4 bases, with 17 bases remaining between them. This CDR3 is 15 amino acids long.

This chain uses TRBV19 with TRBJ2-7; D remains unclear. CDR3 size: 13 residues. V dropped 3 bases and J dropped 3 bases, with 9 bases sitting between them. Germline V gene data show CDR1 as LNHDA and CDR2 as SQIVND (reference sequence). In nucleotides, the CDR3 is TGTGCCAGTAGTATCGAGGCAGGCTACGAGCAGTACTTC. This encodes CASSIEAGYEQYF.

V gene TRBV28 combines with J gene TRBJ1-4; D is ambiguous. The CDR3 is 14 amino acids. The germline V and J ends were trimmed by 9 bases and 0 bases, with 11 bases remaining between them. Germline CDR1 MDHEN, CDR2 SYDVKM. The CDR3: CASGVRATNEKLFF. The CDR3 nucleotides are TGTGCCAGTGGGGTCCGCGCAACTAATGAAAAACTGTTTTTT.

As to this clone: Within the sample, other DNA sequences also encode this same CDR3. This chain uses TRBV4-1 with TRBJ1-2, with TRBD1 identical over 8 bases. V trimming: 4 bases; J trimming: 8 bases; junction bases outside the gene matches: 6. CDR1 and CDR2 from the germline V gene are MGHRA and YSYEKL. CDR3 length: 13 residues. In DNA, the CDR3 is TGCGCCAGCAGCCTGACAGGGGCAGGCGGCTACACCTTC. Translation: CASSLTGAGGYTF.